A single sample gave rise to the 9 T cell receptor beta chains below, sequenced in a study of post-analysis software for immune sequencing data. Study-wide results and limits: Five TRBV segments, including TRBV5-6, TRBV5-1 and TRBV20-1, were more frequent in patients than controls.

The TCR beta cDNA libraries contained unique molecular identifiers. In TCRdb, the PCR reads were re-called with MiXCR into one record per CDR3 protein. In the table there are hundreds of thousands of distinct CDR3 sequences, roughly 36% of which are singletons. No cognate antigen is known for these TCRs. Material for sequencing was blood. All receptors come from a girl aged 5-17 years with multiple sclerosis.

This clonotype was observed a handful of times. This chain links TRBV3-1 with TRBJ1-2; D is ambiguous. From germline, CDR1 is LGHDT and CDR2 YNNKEL (reference sequence). Deletions cut 3 bases from V and 8 bases from J, with 13 bases between. The CDR3 is 13 residues long. The CDR3: CASSHDAGRGYTF. The CDR3, as DNA: TGTGCCAGCAGCCACGACGCAGGCAGGGGCTACACCTTC.

This clonotype was observed a few times. This chain joins TRBV6-6 and TRBJ2-4; 11 bases are a match to TRBD1. The J call is doubtful: the DNA matches TRBJ2-7 better. This CDR3 has 15 residues. Germline assignment: CDR1 MNHNY and CDR2 SVGAGI (reference sequence). CDR3 residues: CASSYSGDRGNEQYF. In DNA form, the CDR3 reads TGTGCCAGCAGTTACTCGGGGGACAGGGGGAACGAGCAGTACTTC.

The chain links TRBV12-3 or TRBV12-4 to TRBJ1-5; 8 nucleotides agree with TRBD1. V dropped 4 bases and J dropped 0; count of bases not matched to a gene: 11. This CDR3 region has 18 residues. The CDR3, as DNA: TGTGCCAGCAGTTCGGACAGGGCCCTCTTATATAGCAATCAGCCCCAGCATTTT. As protein: CASSSDRALLYSNQPQHF.

The chain uses TRBV28 and TRBJ2-5; 13 bases align to TRBD2. The germline CDR1 and CDR2 sequences are MDHEN and SYDVKM. The J segment lost 5 bases and the V segment lost 4 bases, leaving 10 bases of the junction unmatched. This CDR3 region has 17 residues. The CDR3 reads CASSWGLAGKIEETQYF. CDR3 in DNA: TGTGCCAGCAGTTGGGGACTAGCGGGGAAAATCGAGGAGACCCAGTACTTC.

The CDR3 DNA is TGTGCCAACACCACTGGGACAGATGGCTACGAGCAGTACTTC. Amino acid sequence: CANTTGTDGYEQYF. The chain carries TRBV12-3 or TRBV12-4 and TRBJ2-7, with 7 nucleotides matching TRBD1. V lost 10 bases and J lost 3; bases outside the gene matches: 12. The CDR3 totals 14 residues.

In regard to this clonotype: This may come from a read error, since a much larger clone is one base off. This chain joins TRBV14 and TRBJ1-6; 8 nucleotides line up with TRBD1. Germline V gene data show CDR1 as SGHDN and CDR2 as FVKESK. The CDR3 has 13 residues. The CDR3 spells CAGSLDRGSPLHF. DNA for the CDR3: TGTGCCGGCAGCCTCGACAGGGGATCACCCCTCCACTTT.

V is TRBV4-1 and J is TRBJ2-7; D call uncertain. The V end was cut by 0 bases, the J end by 0 bases, with 6 bases between. Germline V gives CDR1 MGHRA, CDR2 YSYEKL. The CDR3 has 14 amino acids. The CDR3 DNA is TGCGCCAGCAGCCAAGAAGGAGCCTCCTACGAGCAGTACTTC. Translated, it gives CASSQEGASYEQYF.

This clonotype was detected only a few times. The chain is built from TRBV20-1 and TRBJ2-1; D perhaps matches TRBD2 (5 bases). The CDR3 is made up of 10 amino acids. The germline V gene encodes CDR1 DFQATT and CDR2 SNEGSKA (reference sequence). V was trimmed by 5 bases and J by 7 bases, leaving 6 bases between them. The CDR3 loop reads CSAPGNEQFF. The CDR3 DNA reads as TGCAGTGCTCCGGGGAATGAGCAGTTCTTC.

In regard to this clonotype: One junction end disagrees with the germline gene, perhaps due to a read error. The chain recombines TRBV29-1 with TRBJ2-6; D possibly matches TRBD1 or TRBD2 (5 bases each). This CDR3 has 16 amino acids. Germline assignment: CDR1 SQVTM and CDR2 ANQGSEA. In DNA form, the CDR3 reads TGCAGCGTCTCCGGGACGGGGAGCTCTGGGGCCAACGTCCCGACTTTC. Its translation: CSVSGTGSSGANVPTF. Supplemented by reference TRBV29-1 and TRBJ2-6, the full variable domain reads SAVISQKPSRDICQRGTSLTIQCQVDSQVTMMFWYRQQPGQSLTLIATANQGSEATYESGFVIDKFPISRPNLTFSTLTVSNMSPEDSSIYLCSVSGTGSSGANVPTFGAGSRLTVL.